The following is a TCR beta chain sequence with its context. Its antigen remains unidentified. PCR primers comprised 60 Vbeta and 13 Jbeta primers. The assay was immunoSEQ multiplex PCR, and TCRdb's table has in-frame clones only and misses some. The sample has about 160,000 clones, around 84% seen once. Germline-derived CDR1 and CDR2 are MNHEY and SMNVEV (reference sequence). The V gene lost 6 bases and the J gene lost 3 bases, with 14 bases spanning the gap. The CDR3 loop spans 14 amino acids. This record comes from a study of cytomegalovirus exposure and HLA in healthy donors. Study-wide results and caveats: Judged likely to be a sequencing artifact was a cluster of highly shared sequence variants.

This sequence joins TRBV27 and TRBJ1-1; possible D gene TRBD1, 6 bases. The clonotype originates from a man younger than 30 in good health and CMV-seropositive. Input material: PBMCs. In nucleotides, the CDR3 is TGTGCCAGCAGGAAGGCAGGGGATGACACTGAAGCTTTCTTT. It codes for CASRKAGDDTEAFF.